One TCR beta chain is described in this entry. The target of this receptor is not known. Qualities for individual bases were not recorded, and no much larger clone is one base off. To sequence the TCRbeta CDR3 region, genomic DNA was isolated from the sorted cells. The immunoSEQ Assay was used to sequence the TCRbeta CDR3 regions. TCRdb limited this immuneACCESS table to in-frame rearrangements with V and J called. A share of clones is missing; checked studies link under half to unresolved V genes, and the rest is unexplained. Recorded for this sample are 30,000 to 45,000 clones; roughly 85% of them occurred a single time. The top ten hold around 20% of the sample. The entry originates in a study of OX40 agonist ivuxolimab in advanced cancers. For context, the study as a whole: Ivuxolimab, which targeted the costimulatory receptor OX40 (CD134), was an agonistic, fully human IgG2 monoclonal antibody. Three dose-escalation patients achieved partial responses, one with hepatocellular carcinoma and two with cutaneous melanoma. Prior anti-PD-1, anti-PD-L1 or anti-CTLA-4 therapy was permitted, and 30% to 50% of dose-escalation patients had received checkpoint inhibitors. Intravenous ivuxolimab was administered to patients every 2 weeks at six dose levels: 0.01, 0.1, 0.3, 1.5, 3 and 10 mg/kg. The dose-escalation cohort was 80% to 90% male with a mean age of approximately 60 years, ranging from about 20 to 80. The paper covers the monotherapy dose-escalation part of the phase I ivuxolimab trial, which included N of about 50 patients. Peripheral TCRbeta sequencing was intended to test whether TCR sequence diversity was altered and clonal T-cell expansion was caused by ivuxolimab. Of the approximately 50 dose-escalation patients, hepatocellular carcinoma was present in about 19, melanoma in approximately 15, renal cell carcinoma in 9 and head and neck cancer in 9.

Patients with autoimmune disease history or receiving systemic immunosuppression were excluded from the trial. In every dose cohort, peripheral blood was drawn for TCR sequencing at baseline, cycle 4 day 1, and cycle 7 day 1. Samples came from an open-label, multicenter, first-in-human phase I dose-escalation trial of ivuxolimab. Adults with locally advanced or metastatic melanoma, renal cell, hepatocellular, or head and neck squamous cell carcinoma were enrolled in the trial. Before TCR sequencing, CD4+ T cells and CD8+ T cells were sorted from peripheral blood as separate populations. CDR1 and CDR2, per the germline V gene, are SGHRS and YFSETQ. V trim: 4 bases; J trim: 5 bases; unmatched bases: 14. Measured from the cysteine to the phenylalanine, the CDR3 is 18 residues long. The sequence is cut down to CDR3 DNA, 54 bases in frame from base 1. What the work shows at the level of the full study, not this receptor alone: After ivuxolimab, CD8+ T cells had more expanded clones than CD4+ T cells on average. Low levels of normalized T-cell clonal expansion were also shown by some nonresponding patients. Clonal expansion of both CD4+ and CD8+ blood T cells was observed from baseline to week 6 at doses 0.1 to 3.0 mg/kg. In the 0.1-3.0 mg/kg groups, partial responders had among the lowest normalized peripheral clonal expansion, particularly in CD8+ T cells. The antigen specificity of the peripheral T cells that underwent clonal expansion was not determined.

Here the sequenced sample was CD4+ or CD8+ T cells sorted from blood, taken in a trial of the OX40 agonist ivuxolimab. Rearrangement joined TRBV5-1 to TRBJ2-3, with TRBD2 identical over 12 junction bases. The TCR was taken from an adult with an advanced solid tumor such as melanoma, head and neck, liver or kidney cancer. CDR3 sequence: CASSESLIGLAGLDTQYF. The DNA is as follows: TGCGCCAGCAGCGAAAGCCTAATTGGACTAGCGGGGTTAGATACGCAGTATTTT.